The 27 T cell receptor beta chains presented below share a single source sample, sequenced in a study of blood T cell repertoires in COVID-19. Clones were sequenced by immunoSEQ multiplex PCR, and TCRdb holds only the in-frame ones, with some missing. Among roughly 250,000 clones, just over 90% were seen once, and the ten largest hold approximately 2%. The material sequenced was PBMCs or T cells enriched from blood (not recorded which). The receptor source for this set is a woman aged 18-29 years who had recovered from COVID-19.

The V and J genes are TRBV13 and TRBJ1-1; possible D gene TRBD1, 5 bases. With 5 bases removed from V and 1 base from J, the gap between germline ends came to 14 bases. Germline lookup yields CDR1 PRHDT and CDR2 FYEKMQ (reference sequence). This CDR3 region has 15 residues. The CDR3 DNA reads TGTGCCAGCAGCCCCGGGGGTGCAGGGAACACTGAAGCTTTCTTT. The encoded protein is CASSPGGAGNTEAFF.

This sequence joins TRBV19 and TRBJ1-5, with D perhaps matching TRBD1 (5 bases). V lost 7 bases and J 0 bases, leaving 10 bases between the germline ends. CDR1 is LNHDA, CDR2 SQIVND, per germline (reference sequence). This CDR3 contains 14 residues. The CDR3 nucleotides are TGTGCCAGTATTGCAGGGTTTAGCAATCAGCCCCAGCATTTT. This encodes CASIAGFSNQPQHF.

This clone has only one observation. The chain combines TRBV9 with TRBJ1-3, with TRBD1 matching 7 bases. CDR3 length: 19 residues. CDR1 and CDR2 (germline): SGDLS, YYNGEE. After removal of 0 bases from V and 3 bases from J, the junction contained 15 bases not matched to a gene. CDR3 residues: CASSVGRSEGGFYGNTIYF. For the CDR3, the DNA is TGTGCCAGCAGCGTAGGTCGGTCGGAAGGGGGCTTTTATGGAAACACCATATATTTT.

This sequence joins TRBV4-3 and TRBJ1-5, with D possibly TRBD1 on 6 matching bases. With 0 bases removed from V and 5 bases from J, the gap between germline ends came to 14 bases. The V gene's germline CDR1 is LGHNA and CDR2 YSLEER. CDR3 length: 16 residues. The DNA for the CDR3 is TGCGCCAGCAGCCAAGAATTGACGGACAGTTATCAGCCCCAGCATTTT. This encodes CASSQELTDSYQPQHF.

V and J are TRBV18 and TRBJ1-1; D is perhaps TRBD1 (5 bases). The CDR3 length is 13 residues. In germline, CDR1 is KGHSH, CDR2 LQKENI. With 6 bases removed from V and 5 bases from J, the gap between germline ends came to 13 bases. The DNA for the CDR3 is TGTGCCAGCTCTACTAGGGAGGGGACTGAAGCTTTCTTT. Protein: CASSTREGTEAFF.

V is TRBV28 and J is TRBJ1-2; D is perhaps TRBD1 (6 bases). Germline loops: CDR1 MDHEN, CDR2 SYDVKM. The CDR3 has 13 amino acids. V lost 7 bases and J lost 3, with 12 bases in between. This CDR3 is CASTYRVDYGYTF. In nucleotides, the CDR3 is TGTGCCAGCACGTACAGGGTTGACTATGGCTACACCTTC.

The CDR3 is CASSFGTSRETQYF. Written as DNA, the CDR3 is TGTGCCAGCAGTTTCGGGACTTCGAGAGAGACCCAGTACTTC. J is TRBJ2-5 and V is TRBV28; D perhaps matches TRBD2 (6 bases). V lost 3 bases and J lost 4, with 12 bases in between. CDR1 is MDHEN, CDR2 SYDVKM, per germline. The length of the CDR3 is 14 residues.

The table lists this clone with a count of one. This chain uses TRBV2 with TRBJ2-2; the D gene is possibly TRBD2 (5 bases). V was shortened by 5 bases and J by 7 bases, with 11 bases between the two germline ends. CDR1 and CDR2 from the germline V gene are SNHLY and FYNNEI. The CDR3 length is 13 residues. CDR3: CASSTVGDGELFF. The CDR3, as DNA: TGTGCCAGCAGTACAGTCGGGGACGGGGAGCTGTTTTTT.

This clone was seen a few times. The DNA for the CDR3 is TGTGCCAGCAGGGCTGAGAGGTTTCATACAGATACGCAGTATTTT. Protein product: CASRAERFHTDTQYF. V gene TRBV11-2 combines with J gene TRBJ2-3; D call uncertain. CDR1 SGHAT and CDR2 FQNNGV come from the germline V gene. This CDR3 contains 15 residues. Trimming removed 6 bases from V and 3 bases from J, with 16 bases in between.

The sample holds one count of this clone. The chain joins TRBV6-5 to TRBJ2-7; D may be TRBD2 (5 bases). Trimming removed 0 bases at V and 8 bases at J, with 17 bases between. The CDR3 is 15 residues long. Per germline, CDR1 MNHEY and CDR2 SVGAGI. CDR3 coding DNA: TGTGCCAGCAGTTACTCGACCGGACGGGAAATAAAGCAGTACTTC. Amino acids: CASSYSTGREIKQYF.

The chain has TRBV10-3 and TRBJ2-5, with D perhaps TRBD2 (6 bases). This CDR3 has 14 residues. Germline assignment: CDR1 ENHRY and CDR2 SYGVKD. V was shortened by 11 bases and J by 3 bases, with 19 bases between the two germline ends. The CDR3 sequence is CAVAPGGGEETQYF. CDR3 coding DNA: TGTGCCGTCGCTCCGGGTGGCGGGGAAGAGACCCAGTACTTC.

The chain is built from TRBV19 and TRBJ2-7, with TRBD1 matching over 8 bases. There are 13 residues in the CDR3. V shed 3 bases and J 5 bases; nucleotides not matched to a gene: 3. Germline V gene lookup returns CDR1 LNHDA and CDR2 SQIVND (reference sequence). CDR3 in amino acids: CASSIDRGNEQYF. DNA of the CDR3: TGTGCCAGTAGTATTGACAGGGGAAACGAGCAGTACTTC. Together with reference TRBV19 and TRBJ2-7, the CDR3 gives the full variable domain: DGGITQSPKYLFRKEGQNVTLSCEQNLNHDAMYWYRQDPGQGLRLIYYSQIVNDFQKGDIAEGYSVSREKKESFPLTVTSAQKNPTAFYLCASSIDRGNEQYFGPGTRLTVT.

The genes are TRBV2 and TRBJ2-1; perhaps TRBD2 as D (6 bases). CDR3 length: 16 residues. Trimming removed 6 bases from V and 0 bases from J, with 15 bases in between. Germline V gives CDR1 SNHLY, CDR2 FYNNEI. This CDR3 reads CASRSRLGGSYNEQFF. In DNA, the CDR3 is TGTGCCAGCAGGTCCAGACTAGGTGGCTCCTACAATGAGCAGTTCTTC.

This clone was observed once. V usage is TRBV5-5 and J usage is TRBJ2-2; D gene uncertain. CDR1 is SGHKS and CDR2 is YYEKEE in the germline V gene (reference sequence). V was cut by 4 bases and J by 2 bases, with 3 bases left in between. The CDR3 contains 12 residues. CDR3 in amino acids: CASSTNTGELFF. The CDR3 DNA follows: TGTGCCAGCAGCACTAACACCGGGGAGCTGTTTTTT.

The chain joins TRBV7-8 to TRBJ2-1, with 8 bases aligning to TRBD1. Germline lookup yields CDR1 SGHVS and CDR2 FQNEAQ. The CDR3 runs 15 residues. V was clipped by 6 bases and J by 4 bases; unmatched bases: 8. CDR3 DNA: TGTGCCAGCAGGGACACAGGGGGGTCGTACAATGAGCAGTTCTTC. Its protein is CASRDTGGSYNEQFF.

This clone was seen a handful of times. The chain combines TRBV27 with TRBJ1-1, with 7 bases fitting TRBD1. CDR3 length: 13 residues. Trimming cost V 4 bases and J 1 base; bases outside gene matches: 0. Germline CDR1 is MNHEY and CDR2 is SMNVEV (reference sequence). The CDR3 protein is CASSYRGNTEAFF. The DNA for the CDR3 is TGTGCCAGCAGTTACAGGGGGAACACTGAAGCTTTCTTT.

This chain joins TRBV27 and TRBJ2-7; tentatively, D is TRBD2 (6 bases). This CDR3 spans 14 amino acids. The V end lost 3 bases, the J end lost 3 bases, and 12 bases lay between the germline ends. Germline V gene sequence: CDR1 MNHEY, CDR2 SMNVEV (reference sequence). CDR3 coding DNA: TGTGCCAGCAGTTTCGGGGGACCTGGCTACGAGCAGTACTTC. Protein sequence: CASSFGGPGYEQYF.

This chain connects TRBV5-4 to TRBJ2-5, with D possibly being TRBD2 (7 bases). V dropped 3 bases and J dropped 4 bases, with 13 bases sitting between them. Germline loops: CDR1 SGHNT, CDR2 YYREEE (reference sequence). The CDR3 has 14 amino acids. CDR3 protein: CASSSPRGGETQYF. The CDR3 DNA follows: TGTGCCAGCAGCTCCCCTAGGGGGGGAGAGACCCAGTACTTC. Full variable domain (remainder filled in from reference TRBV5-4 and TRBJ2-5): ETGVTQSPTHLIKTRGQQVTLRCSSQSGHNTVSWYQQALGQGPQFIFQYYREEENGRGNFPPRFSGLQFPNYSSELNVNALELDDSALYLCASSSPRGGETQYFGPGTRLLVL.

This clone turned up a few times. This specimen includes other DNA sequences encoding the same CDR3. The J gene is TRBJ2-7, the V gene TRBV11-3; D is ambiguous. This CDR3 contains 12 residues. The ends were cut back, 5 bases at V and 1 base at J, with 6 bases in the middle. Germline V gene lookup returns CDR1 SGHNT and CDR2 YENEEA. The chain's CDR3 is CASSLLSYEQYF. CDR3 coding DNA: TGTGCCAGCAGCCTGCTATCCTACGAGCAGTACTTC.

The CDR3: CASSIYRGDNYGYTF. The CDR3 DNA is TGTGCCAGTAGTATATATCGGGGGGACAACTATGGCTACACCTTC. This chain joins TRBV19 and TRBJ1-2; TRBD1 might be the D (5 bases). Trimming cost V 2 bases and J 2 bases, with 12 bases left between them. The CDR3 extends over 15 amino acids. The germline V gene encodes CDR1 LNHDA and CDR2 SQIVND (reference sequence).

The CDR3: CASSLDRLSGNYEQYF. The DNA for the CDR3 is TGTGCCAGCAGCTTAGATCGTCTTAGCGGGAATTACGAGCAGTACTTC. J is TRBJ2-7 and V is TRBV11-2, with TRBD2 matching 8 bases. The CDR3 has 16 residues. The V and J ends lost 0 bases and 4 bases, in that order; junction bases with no gene match: 8. CDR1 and CDR2 from the germline V gene are SGHAT and FQNNGV.

The chain recombines TRBV11-3 with TRBJ1-2; no firm D call. Germline lookup yields CDR1 SGHNT and CDR2 YENEEA. V was clipped by 3 bases and J by 2 bases, with 7 bases between them. The CDR3 has 13 residues. The CDR3 is CASSFSGNYGYTF. In DNA, the CDR3 is TGTGCCAGCAGCTTTTCCGGGAACTATGGCTACACCTTC.

In this sample, this clone turned up a few times. The rearrangement uses TRBV2 and TRBJ2-7; the D is unclear. Trimming stripped 5 bases from V and 6 bases from J, with 8 bases between. This CDR3 region has 11 residues. The V gene's germline CDR1 is SNHLY and CDR2 FYNNEI. This CDR3 reads CASSHPGEQYF. The DNA for the CDR3 is TGTGCCAGCAGTCACCCCGGCGAGCAGTACTTC.

This CDR3 is CASRHGVGGDQPQHF. The CDR3, as DNA: TGTGCCAGTAGGCACGGGGTAGGGGGAGACCAGCCCCAGCATTTT. The rearrangement links TRBV19 to TRBJ1-5; possible D gene TRBD1, 6 bases. Germline V gives CDR1 LNHDA, CDR2 SQIVND (reference sequence). Trimming stripped 6 bases from V and 7 bases from J, with 19 bases between. The CDR3 has 15 residues.

This rearrangement joins TRBV18 to TRBJ1-5; maybe TRBD1 (6 bases). Per the germline V gene, CDR1 is KGHSH and CDR2 is LQKENI. Trimming left V 4 bases short and J 3 bases short, with 13 bases between. The CDR3 length is 15 residues. The CDR3 DNA follows: TGTGCCAGCTCACTAGCAACAGGGTTCAATCAGCCCCAGCATTTT. It is translated as CASSLATGFNQPQHF. The full variable domain, in which reference TRBV18 and TRBJ1-5 provide the parts outside the CDR3, is NAGVMQNPRHLVRRRGQEARLRCSPMKGHSHVYWYRQLPEEGLKFMVYLQKENIIDESGMPKERFSAEFPKEGPSILRIQQVVRGDSAAYFCASSLATGFNQPQHFGDGTRLSIL.

The genes are TRBV5-1 and TRBJ2-2; D is unresolved. Germline CDR1 SGHRS, CDR2 YFSETQ. Trimming shortened V by 4 bases and J by 0 bases, and 7 bases separated the two germline ends. The CDR3 runs 14 residues. CDR3 protein: CASSPNSNTGELFF. The CDR3 DNA is TGCGCCAGCAGCCCTAATTCGAACACCGGGGAGCTGTTTTTT.

V gene TRBV3-1 (or the pseudogene TRBV3-2) combines with J gene TRBJ2-7; TRBD2 is a possible D gene (5 bases). Germline V gene data show CDR1 as LGHDT and CDR2 as YNNKEL (reference sequence). With 5 bases removed from V and 5 bases from J, the gap between germline ends came to 16 bases. The CDR3 covers 14 residues. CDR3 nucleotide sequence: TGTGCCAGCAGCTCCACCTGGAGGTCTAACGAGCAGTACTTC. This codes for CASSSTWRSNEQYF.